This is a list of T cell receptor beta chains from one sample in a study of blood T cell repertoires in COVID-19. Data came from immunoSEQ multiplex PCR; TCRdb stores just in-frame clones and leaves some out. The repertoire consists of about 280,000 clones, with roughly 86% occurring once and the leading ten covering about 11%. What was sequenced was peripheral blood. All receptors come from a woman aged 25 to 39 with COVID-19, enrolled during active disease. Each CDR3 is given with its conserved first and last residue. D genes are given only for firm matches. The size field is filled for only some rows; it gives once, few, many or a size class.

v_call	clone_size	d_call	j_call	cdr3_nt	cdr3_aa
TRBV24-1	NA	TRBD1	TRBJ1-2	TGTGCCACCAGTGACACAGGGGGCTTGAATGGCTACACCTTC	CATSDTGGLNGYTF
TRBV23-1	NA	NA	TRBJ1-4	TGCGCCAGCAGTCAGGTAGGGAGGGTTAATGAAAAACTGTTTTTT	CASSQVGRVNEKLFF
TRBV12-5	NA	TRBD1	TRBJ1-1	TGTGCTAGTGGCAAAGGGACAGGGCCGAACACTGAAGCTTTCTTT	CASGKGTGPNTEAFF
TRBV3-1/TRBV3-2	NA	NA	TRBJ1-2	TGTGCCAGCAGCCAAGATTCAGATTATGGCTACACCTTC	CASSQDSDYGYTF
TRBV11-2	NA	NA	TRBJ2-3	TGTGCCAGCAGCCGTATTGGACAGTCTCCAGATACGCAGTATTTT	CASSRIGQSPDTQYF
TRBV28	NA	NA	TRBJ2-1	TGTGCCAGCAGTTTATTCCGGGGGGCACCAGGCAATGAGCAGTTCTTC	CASSLFRGAPGNEQFF
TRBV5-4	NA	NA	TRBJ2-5	TGTGCCAGCACCTCCCGTGGCCTCCAAGAGACCCAGTACTTC	CASTSRGLQETQYF
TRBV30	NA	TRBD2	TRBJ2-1	TGTGCCTGGAGGGCGGGGGGCAATCCCTACAATGAGCAGTTCTTC	CAWRAGGNPYNEQFF
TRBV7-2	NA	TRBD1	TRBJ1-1	TGTGCCAGCAGCACCTACAGGGGGCTTGATACTGAAGCTTTCTTT	CASSTYRGLDTEAFF
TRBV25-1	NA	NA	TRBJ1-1	TGTGCCAGCAGTGAAAGGGGGTTCACTGAAGCTTTCTTT	CASSERGFTEAFF
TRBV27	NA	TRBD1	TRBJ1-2	TGTGCCAGCAGTTTGCGGACAGGGGGTGGCTATGGCTACACCTTC	CASSLRTGGGYGYTF
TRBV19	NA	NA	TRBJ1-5	TGTGCCAGTAGTCCCAATCAGGGAAGGAGCAATCAGCCCCAGCATTTT	CASSPNQGRSNQPQHF
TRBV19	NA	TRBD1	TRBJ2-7	TGTGCCAGTAGTCGCGCCGGACAGGGTCACGAGCAGTACTTC	CASSRAGQGHEQYF
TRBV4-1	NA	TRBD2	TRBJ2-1	TGCGCCAGCAGCCAGGGGCCTCCCCTAGCGGGAGCCAAAAATGAGCAGTTCTTC	CASSQGPPLAGAKNEQFF
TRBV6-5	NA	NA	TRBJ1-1	TGTGCCAGCAGCCGTGACTGGACTGAAGCTTTCTTT	CASSRDWTEAFF
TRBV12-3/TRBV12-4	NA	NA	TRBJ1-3	TGTGCCAGCAGTCCAGGGGGAAACACCATATATTTT	CASSPGGNTIYF
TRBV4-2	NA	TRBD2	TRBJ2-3	TGTGCCAGCAGCCAAGATGCCGGGGGAGGGTTCACAGATACGCAGTATTTT	CASSQDAGGGFTDTQYF
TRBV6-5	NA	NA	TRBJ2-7	TGTGCCAGCAGCCGGCTACCACAGACAACATACGAGCAGTACTTC	CASSRLPQTTYEQYF
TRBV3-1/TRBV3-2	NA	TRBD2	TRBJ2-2	TGTGCCAGCAGTAGATTCCGGGACTACAGCACCGGGGAGCTGTTTTTT	CASSRFRDYSTGELFF
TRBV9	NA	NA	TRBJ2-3	TGTGCCAGCAGCGTAGACGGGAGTGGGGGAGATACGCAGTATTTT	CASSVDGSGGDTQYF
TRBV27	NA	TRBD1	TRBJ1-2	TGTGCCAGCAGTACGCGAGGGACAGGGGCCCTCAGAGGATATGGCTACACCTTC	CASSTRGTGALRGYGYTF
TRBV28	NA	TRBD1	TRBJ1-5	TGTGCCAGCAGTCCCTATGCCGGGACAGACGTCAAGGACAATCAGCCCCAGCATTTT	CASSPYAGTDVKDNQPQHF
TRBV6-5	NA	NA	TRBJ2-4	TGTGCCAGGGGAGGGGGGGCTCCAAACATTCAGTACTTC	CARGGGAPNIQYF
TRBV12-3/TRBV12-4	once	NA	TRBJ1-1	TGTGCCAGCAGTTTTAATGCGAACCGTCAAGCTTTCTTT	CASSFNANRQAFF
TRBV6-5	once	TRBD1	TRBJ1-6	TGTGCCAGCAGTTACCAGCTTACAGGGGCCTCACCCCTCCACTTT	CASSYQLTGASPLHF
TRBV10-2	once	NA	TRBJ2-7	TGCGCCAGCAGAGCTTATTCTTACGAGCAGTACTTC	CASRAYSYEQYF
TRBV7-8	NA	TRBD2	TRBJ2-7	TGTGCCAGCAGCTTAGTGGGACTAGCGGGAGGGGGGGAGCAGTACTTC	CASSLVGLAGGGEQYF
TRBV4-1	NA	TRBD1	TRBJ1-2	TGCGCCAGCAGCCAGGGTTCCGGGACAGGGGAAGGCTACACCTTC	CASSQGSGTGEGYTF
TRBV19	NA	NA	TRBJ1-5	TGTGCCAGTAGTATCTCTCGGCAGGTTGGTCAGCCCCAGCATTTT	CASSISRQVGQPQHF
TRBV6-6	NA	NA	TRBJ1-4	TGTGCCAGCAGAATCAGGGGTGAAAAACTGTTTTTT	CASRIRGEKLFF
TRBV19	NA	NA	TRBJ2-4	TGTGCCAGTAGTATAGATCAGGTGGTTTTAGAAAACATTCAGTACTTC	CASSIDQVVLENIQYF
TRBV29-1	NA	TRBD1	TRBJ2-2	TGCAGCGTTGAAATCCCAGGGGGATCCGGGGAGCTGTTTTTT	CSVEIPGGSGELFF
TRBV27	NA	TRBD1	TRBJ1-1	TGTGCCAGCAGTCTCGGACAGGGGGCCTTGGCTTTCTTT	CASSLGQGALAFF